One sample yielded the 26 T cell receptor beta chains listed below, sequenced in a study of cytomegalovirus exposure and HLA in healthy donors. The PCR ran on 60 Vbeta and 13 Jbeta primers. Some clones are missing from TCRdb's copy, which holds only in-frame ones; the method was immunoSEQ multiplex PCR. The sample yields roughly 60,000 clones, 83% seen once. The sequenced material came from PBMCs. The receptors stem from a man aged 25 to 45 in good health and CMV-seronegative.

A single count supports this clone. The gene calls are TRBV7-2 and TRBJ2-1; 7 bases fit TRBD2. The CDR3 spans 16 residues. V lost 3 bases and J lost 2; bases outside the gene matches: 7. Germline V gene data show CDR1 as SGHTA and CDR2 as FQGNSA. The CDR3 nucleotides read TGTGCCAGCAGCTTTCTAGCGGCAGGCCCCTACAATGAGCAGTTCTTC. This translates into CASSFLAAGPYNEQFF.

This chain joins TRBV28 and TRBJ2-1; TRBD1 matches at 7 bases. Trimming removed 6 bases from V and 6 bases from J; junction bases left unmatched: 8. In germline, CDR1 is MDHEN, CDR2 SYDVKM. The CDR3 length is 14 residues. CDR3 residues: CASRPSTGVNEQFF. In nucleotides, the CDR3 is TGTGCCAGCAGACCCTCCACAGGGGTCAATGAGCAGTTCTTC.

The rearrangement links TRBV29-1 to TRBJ1-2, with a weak D call TRBD1 (6 bases). The germline V gene has CDR1 SQVTM and CDR2 ANQGSEA. Trimming took 4 bases from V and 5 from J, leaving 17 bases between them. This CDR3 spans 14 amino acids. CDR3: CSVVPGRGGYGYTF. DNA for the CDR3: TGCAGCGTTGTGCCCGGACGAGGGGGATATGGCTACACCTTC.

Written as DNA, the CDR3 is TGTGCCAGCAGTCCGTTAAGTCTTTACGAGGCCAATGAGCAGTTCTTC. Translating it yields CASSPLSLYEANEQFF. V and J are TRBV28 and TRBJ2-1; D not resolved. Germline CDR1 and CDR2: MDHEN and SYDVKM. V lost 5 bases and J lost 6, with 20 bases in between. This CDR3 has 16 amino acids.

J is TRBJ1-3 and V is TRBV12-1. TRBV12-1 is described as a pseudogene. The CDR3 runs to 13 residues. Written as DNA, the CDR3 is TGTGCCAGCAGCCCCTCCTCTGGAAACACCATATATTTT. Translating gives CASSPSSGNTIYF.

The chain is built from TRBV6-8 and TRBJ1-5; TRBD1 might be the D (5 bases). Germline V gene sequence: CDR1 MNHGY, CDR2 SAAAGT. There are 16 residues in the CDR3. V was pared by 6 bases and J by 2 bases, with 17 bases between. The CDR3: CASRRGGEGGNQPQHF. As DNA, the CDR3 is TGTGCCAGCAGGCGCGGGGGGGAGGGAGGCAATCAGCCCCAGCATTTT.

The CDR3: CASSVAGGGGTGELFF. In DNA form, the CDR3 reads TGTGCCAGCAGCGTAGCCGGGGGAGGGGGCACCGGGGAGCTGTTTTTT. V is TRBV9 and J is TRBJ2-2, with a possible D match to TRBD2 (7 bases). Germline lookup yields CDR1 SGDLS and CDR2 YYNGEE. Trimming took off 0 bases at V and 4 bases at J, with 13 bases between the two ends. The CDR3 is 16 amino acids.

The sample holds many counts of this clone. The chain couples TRBV21-1 to TRBJ2-3; the tabulated D call, TRBD2, remains unverified against the DNA. TRBV21-1 is assigned pseudogene status. The CDR3 length is 19 residues. For the CDR3, the DNA is TGTGCCAGCAGCAAAGAAGGCCTAGCGGGGACTCACAGCACAGATACGCAGTATTTT. It yields the protein CASSKEGLAGTHSTDTQYF.

This chain joins TRBV7-2 and TRBJ2-2, with 13 positions matching TRBD2. Per germline, CDR1 SGHTA and CDR2 FQGNSA. With 5 bases clipped from V and 4 bases from J, the junction kept 4 bases outside the gene matches. The CDR3 length is 16 residues. The CDR3 DNA sequence: TGTGCCAGCAGCCTCCGACTAGCGGGGGGCACCGGGGAGCTGTTTTTT. Its protein product is CASSLRLAGGTGELFF.

This clone showed up just a few times. The rearrangement uses TRBV29-1 and TRBJ1-3; 9 bases are shared with TRBD1. Germline V gives CDR1 SQVTM, CDR2 ANQGSEA. The CDR3 spans 15 residues. The V gene end was trimmed by 5 bases and the J gene end by 6 bases; junction bases not matched to a gene: 11. The CDR3 nucleotides are TGCAGCGTTTGGTCTCCGGGACAGGGAGTAAACACCATATATTTT. Translated: CSVWSPGQGVNTIYF.

The chain uses TRBV20-1 and TRBJ1-1; no firm D call. This CDR3 is 10 amino acids long. Germline CDR1 reads DFQATT; CDR2 reads SNEGSKA (reference sequence). V was shortened by 6 bases and J by 5 bases, with 7 bases between the two germline ends. The CDR3 bases are TGCAGTGCCTTGGAGACTGAAGCTTTCTTT. The encoded protein is CSALETEAFF.

The chain has TRBV19 and TRBJ2-7; TRBD1 matches at 7 bases. The V segment lost 9 bases and the J segment 0 bases; nucleotides outside the gene matches: 5. This CDR3 has 13 residues. Germline V gene sequence: CDR1 LNHDA, CDR2 SQIVND (reference sequence). The CDR3 DNA sequence: TGTGCCAGCTCCGGGACAGCCTCCTACGAGCAGTACTTC. Its protein is CASSGTASYEQYF.

The chain couples TRBV27 to TRBJ2-7; 10 bases match TRBD2. Germline loops: CDR1 MNHEY, CDR2 SMNVEV (reference sequence). The CDR3 spans 15 residues. V lost 4 bases to trimming and J lost 2 bases; unmatched junction nucleotides: 5. Here the CDR3 reads CASSYTSGTPYEQYF. As DNA, the CDR3 is TGTGCCAGCAGTTACACTAGCGGGACCCCCTACGAGCAGTACTTC.

The V call is TRBV7-6, the J call TRBJ2-6, with TRBD1 matching over 7 bases. The CDR3 is made up of 16 amino acids. Germline trimming cut 4 bases from V and 0 bases from J; bases unmatched to any gene: 3. Germline CDR1 reads SGHVS; CDR2 reads FNYEAQ. The chain's CDR3 is CASSSWDSSGANVLTF. The CDR3 region has the DNA TGTGCCAGCAGCTCTTGGGACAGCTCTGGGGCCAACGTCCTGACTTTC.

This clone was counted between two and nine times. The rearrangement joins TRBV5-6 to TRBJ1-1; TRBD1 aligns across 8 bases. The V and J ends lost 0 bases and 4 bases, in that order; junction bases with no gene match: 8. Germline V lookup: CDR1 SGHDT, CDR2 YYEEEE. CDR3 size: 16 residues. The CDR3 DNA reads as TGTGCCAGCAGCTTGGTTCCAGGGGGCGTTTCCACTGAAGCTTTCTTT. Translated: CASSLVPGGVSTEAFF.

CDR3 sequence reads: CASSLVGTPNQPQHF. CDR3 sequence (DNA): TGTGCCAGCAGCTTGGTCGGGACACCGAATCAGCCCCAGCATTTT. The chain couples TRBV5-6 to TRBJ1-5; possible D gene TRBD1, 6 bases. The CDR3 is made up of 15 amino acids. V was pared by 0 bases and J by 4 bases, with 11 bases between. CDR1 SGHDT and CDR2 YYEEEE come from the germline V gene. The variable domain in full, with the rest retrieved from reference TRBV5-6 and TRBJ1-5, is DAGVTQSPTHLIKTRGQQVTLRCSPKSGHDTVSWYQQALGQGPQFIFQYYEEEERQRGNFPDRFSGHQFPNYSSELNVNALLLGDSALYLCASSLVGTPNQPQHFGDGTRLSIL.

This clone was observed a handful of times. J is TRBJ2-7 and V is TRBV4-1; TRBD2 aligns across 10 bases. V shed 1 base, J shed 0 bases, and the junction held 3 bases outside the gene matches. This CDR3 region has 16 residues. Germline V gene data show CDR1 as MGHRA and CDR2 as YSYEKL. Here the CDR3 reads CASSQGGLADSYEQYF. The CDR3 DNA is TGCGCCAGCAGCCAAGGAGGACTAGCGGACTCCTACGAGCAGTACTTC.

The chain is built from TRBV2 and TRBJ2-5, with 7 bases aligning to TRBD1. The last part of the DNA fits TRBJ2-7 better; the J call may be wrong. Germline lookup yields CDR1 SNHLY and CDR2 FYNNEI. This CDR3 is 14 amino acids long. The CDR3 coding sequence is TGTGCCAGCAGTCCCCAGACAGGGCGCTACGAGCAGTACTTC. Its protein is CASSPQTGRYEQYF.

The V gene is TRBV4-3, the J gene TRBJ1-6; D might be TRBD1 (6 bases). CDR1 is LGHNA, CDR2 YSLEER, per germline. With 3 bases removed from V and 3 bases from J, the gap between germline ends came to 12 bases. This CDR3 spans 16 amino acids. This CDR3 reads CASSHLTGSYNSPLHF. The CDR3 region has the DNA TGCGCCAGCAGCCACCTTACAGGGAGCTATAATTCACCCCTCCACTTT.

The V call is TRBV10-3, the J call TRBJ2-1; TRBD2 aligns across 9 bases. Losses at the gene ends were 4 bases for V and 4 bases for J; bases not matched to a gene: 11. The CDR3 length is 17 residues. The V gene's germline CDR1 is ENHRY and CDR2 SYGVKD. The CDR3 loop is CAISVQPGTSHYNEQFF. The CDR3, as DNA: TGTGCCATCAGTGTCCAACCCGGGACTAGCCATTACAATGAGCAGTTCTTC.

This sequence joins TRBV15 and TRBJ2-7; 9 bases are a match to TRBD1. The CDR3 runs to 15 residues. Germline assignment: CDR1 LNHNV and CDR2 YYDKDF (reference sequence). V lost 0 bases and J lost 5; bases outside the gene matches: 5. CDR3 loop: CATSREGTGINEQYF. The CDR3 coding sequence is TGTGCCACCAGCAGAGAGGGGACAGGGATAAACGAGCAGTACTTC.

DNA for the CDR3: TGTGCCAGCAGCCTTTCCGGGACTATCAAAGAGACCCAGTACTTC. As protein: CASSLSGTIKETQYF. V usage is TRBV7-7 and J usage is TRBJ2-5; 7 bases map to TRBD2. The germline gives CDR1 SSHAT, CDR2 FNYEAQ (reference sequence). Trimming cost V 5 bases and J 3 bases; bases outside gene matches: 9. The CDR3 runs to 15 residues.

The CDR3 nucleotides are TGTGCCAGCAGCTTAGGGTGGGGGGGCTTCACTGAAGCTTTCTTT. Translating gives CASSLGWGGFTEAFF. The V and J genes are TRBV7-9 and TRBJ1-1, with D possibly TRBD1 on 6 matching bases. The CDR3 has 15 residues. Germline V gene data show CDR1 as SEHNR and CDR2 as FQNEAQ (reference sequence). V was shortened by 1 base and J by 4 bases, with 13 bases between the two germline ends.

V gene TRBV11-3 combines with J gene TRBJ1-2; 9 nucleotides agree with TRBD1. The CDR3 loop spans 13 amino acids. The V gene end was trimmed by 5 bases and the J gene end by 4 bases; junction bases not matched to a gene: 2. Germline V gene lookup returns CDR1 SGHNT and CDR2 YENEEA. CDR3 coding DNA: TGTGCCAGCAGCCTGACAGGGGGCTATGGCTACACCTTC. Translating it yields CASSLTGGYGYTF.

V usage is TRBV25-1 and J usage is TRBJ2-7; 8 bases are a match to TRBD2. V trimming: 7 bases; J trimming: 1 base; junction bases outside the gene matches: 3. The CDR3 is 13 amino acids. CDR1 is MGHDK, CDR2 SYGVNS, per germline. Here the CDR3 reads CASTASGSYEQYF. CDR3 sequence (DNA): TGTGCCAGCACGGCTAGCGGGTCCTACGAGCAGTACTTC.

This clone was observed a few times. The chain is built from TRBV7-9 and TRBJ2-7, with unresolved D. From germline, CDR1 is SEHNR and CDR2 FQNEAQ (reference sequence). CDR3 length equals 13 residues. V was shortened by 3 bases and J by 3 bases, with 9 bases between the two germline ends. For the CDR3, the DNA is TGTGCCAGCAGCTTGGAGTTAAGCTACGAGCAGTACTTC. Translating gives CASSLELSYEQYF.